This T cell receptor (beta chain) was identified in a study of cytomegalovirus exposure and HLA in healthy donors. General observations from the study: Using the classifier, cytomegalovirus status was reportedly diagnosed with high specificity and sensitivity.

Of note for this clone: No antigen is known for it.

Primers for the PCR totalled 60 Vbeta and 13 Jbeta. Original handling: In a later analysis, the count reached some 83 million unique TCR beta chains, with around 10 million shared. Only in-frame clones appear in the TCRdb table, and some are missing; sequencing was by immunoSEQ multiplex PCR. D and trimming were read from the DNA, whereas the V and J calls and clone size are those reported in that table. This repertoire shows 63,000 or so clones, roughly four fifths found once; its top ten account for around 7.4%. The CDR3 totals 17 residues. The V gene's germline CDR1 is LNHNV and CDR2 YYDKDF (reference sequence). Between the trimmed V and J ends, which lost 1 base and 6 bases, there was a span of 16 bases.

The gene calls are TRBV15 and TRBJ1-6; D uncertain. This TCR was recovered from a woman under 40 in good health and CMV-seropositive. Sequences were obtained from PBMCs. The DNA for the CDR3 is TGTGCCACCAGCAGAGGCCCTACCGGGAACTTTAATTCACCCCTCCACTTT. This gives the protein CATSRGPTGNFNSPLHF.